A selection of T cell receptor beta chains follows, all from one sample in a study of blood T cell repertoires in COVID-19. TCRdb's table, derived via immunoSEQ multiplex PCR, lists solely in-frame clones and lacks some. In the table there are some 200,000 clones, about four fifths of which are singletons. Material: PBMCs or T cells enriched from blood (not recorded which). The source of these receptors is a woman in her thirties or forties with acute COVID-19. Both conserved end residues are part of each CDR3. D genes are given only for firm matches. Clone size is shown for a subset of rows, as once, few, many or a class of expanded clone.

TRBV10-3,few,TRBD2,TRBJ2-3,CAISGGLAVDTQYF,TGTGCCATCAGTGGAGGACTAGCGGTAGATACGCAGTATTTT
TRBV18,once,.,TRBJ1-3,CASSPGRAGNTIYF,TGTGCCAGCTCACCGGGCAGGGCTGGAAACACCATATATTTT
TRBV2,.,TRBD1,TRBJ2-5,CASREGTGPVGGTQYF,TGTGCCAGCAGGGAGGGGACAGGGCCTGTAGGGGGGACCCAGTACTTC
TRBV29-1,.,.,TRBJ2-2,CSVVGVDTGELFF,TGCAGCGTTGTAGGGGTGGATACCGGGGAGCTGTTTTTT
TRBV29-1,.,TRBD1,TRBJ1-2,CSVMTGVDGYTF,TGCAGCGTAATGACAGGGGTCGATGGCTACACCTTC
TRBV24-1,.,TRBD2,TRBJ2-7,CATRGLAGEQYF,TGTGCCACCAGGGGACTAGCGGGCGAGCAGTACTTC
TRBV11-2,.,.,TRBJ2-1,CASSLVRGPYNEQFF,TGTGCCAGCAGCTTAGTCCGGGGTCCCTACAATGAGCAGTTCTTC
TRBV5-5,.,.,TRBJ2-1,CASSLDLGVVYNEQFF,TGTGCCAGCAGCTTGGACCTGGGAGTGGTCTACAATGAGCAGTTCTTC
TRBV6-5,.,.,TRBJ1-3,CASMRESSGNTIYF,TGTGCCAGCATGAGGGAGTCCTCTGGAAACACCATATATTTT
TRBV7-9,many,.,TRBJ2-1,CATRSGSYNEQFF,TGTGCCACTAGGAGCGGATCCTACAATGAGCAGTTCTTC
TRBV19,.,TRBD1,TRBJ2-7,CASSFRDRGPIEQYF,TGTGCCAGTAGTTTCCGGGACAGAGGGCCTATCGAGCAGTACTTC
TRBV19,.,TRBD1,TRBJ1-4,CASTDRGFEEKLFF,TGTGCCAGTACCGACAGGGGCTTTGAGGAAAAACTGTTTTTT
TRBV28,.,TRBD1,TRBJ1-2,CASRRQGARYGYTF,TGTGCCAGCAGGAGACAGGGGGCAAGGTATGGCTACACCTTC
TRBV4-1,.,TRBD2,TRBJ2-5,CASSQGTREGTQYF,TGCGCCAGCAGCCAAGGGACTAGAGAGGGGACCCAGTACTTC
TRBV3-1/TRBV3-2,.,.,TRBJ1-2,CASSHDSGYTF,TGTGCCAGCAGCCACGACAGCGGCTACACCTTC
TRBV11-2,.,TRBD1,TRBJ2-5,CASSRPFRDRVETQYF,TGTGCCAGCAGCAGACCCTTCCGGGACAGGGTTGAGACCCAGTACTTC
TRBV10-3,.,TRBD1,TRBJ2-7,CAIRMTGNEQYF,TGTGCCATCAGGATGACAGGGAACGAGCAGTACTTC
TRBV18,once,.,TRBJ1-4,CASSPAGYNEKLFF,TGTGCCAGCTCACCAGCAGGTTATAATGAAAAACTGTTTTTT
TRBV10-3,.,TRBD1,TRBJ2-7,CATCSGGSYEQYF,TGTGCCACCTGTTCAGGGGGATCCTACGAGCAGTACTTC
TRBV9,.,.,TRBJ1-1,CASSVEISPPGTEAFF,TGTGCCAGCAGCGTAGAAATCTCCCCCCCAGGGACTGAAGCTTTCTTT
TRBV5-8,.,.,TRBJ2-7,CASSLGQGPYEQYF,TGTGCCAGCAGCTTGGGGCAGGGGCCCTACGAGCAGTACTTC
TRBV29-1,.,TRBD2,TRBJ2-7,CSVEDRASGTYEQYF,TGCAGCGTTGAAGATCGGGCTAGCGGGACGTACGAGCAGTACTTC
TRBV2,.,.,TRBJ2-3,CASSATLPYTDTQYF,TGTGCCAGCAGCGCAACACTACCCTACACAGATACGCAGTATTTT
TRBV14,.,.,TRBJ1-1,CASSSLSGRGAFF,TGTGCCAGCAGCTCTCTAAGTGGTAGAGGAGCTTTCTTT
TRBV19,.,.,TRBJ2-3,CASSPIGGAARDTQYF,TGTGCCAGTAGTCCCATAGGGGGGGCCGCCCGGGATACGCAGTATTTT
TRBV5-4,.,TRBD2,TRBJ2-1,CASSLVSGGAGSYNEQFF,TGTGCCAGCAGCTTGGTTAGCGGGGGGGCCGGGTCCTACAATGAGCAGTTCTTC
TRBV11-2,.,TRBD1,TRBJ2-2,CASSLPQTGTYTGELFF,TGTGCCAGCAGCTTACCCCAGACAGGGACGTACACCGGGGAGCTGTTTTTT
TRBV3-1/TRBV3-2,.,.,TRBJ1-5,CASSPSGSGQPQHF,TGTGCCAGCAGCCCTTCCGGGTCCGGTCAGCCCCAGCATTTT
TRBV7-3,.,.,TRBJ1-1,CASSREMNTEAFF,TGTGCCAGCAGCCGAGAGATGAACACTGAAGCTTTCTTT
TRBV6-5,.,TRBD1,TRBJ2-6,CASSWDRSGANVLTF,TGTGCCAGCAGCTGGGACAGGTCTGGGGCCAACGTCCTGACTTTC
TRBV7-2,.,.,TRBJ2-7,CASSLVDSHYYEQYF,TGTGCCAGCAGCTTAGTGGACAGCCACTACTACGAGCAGTACTTC
TRBV5-1,.,TRBD2,TRBJ2-2,CASSKGSGGRFAGELFF,TGCGCCAGCAGCAAAGGATCGGGAGGGAGGTTCGCCGGGGAGCTGTTTTTT
TRBV18,.,.,TRBJ1-3,CASSPSGFPLSGNTIYF,TGTGCCAGCTCACCGTCAGGGTTCCCACTCTCTGGAAACACCATATATTTT
TRBV12-3/TRBV12-4,.,.,TRBJ2-3,CASSKNRGDTQYF,TGTGCCAGCAGCAAGAATAGGGGAGATACGCAGTATTTT
TRBV7-2,.,.,TRBJ2-7,CASSFHRAYEQYF,TGTGCCAGCAGCTTCCACAGGGCCTACGAGCAGTACTTC
TRBV2,few,TRBD1,TRBJ2-1,CASNWGTGINEQFF,TGTGCCAGCAACTGGGGGACAGGGATCAATGAGCAGTTCTTC
TRBV9,few,.,TRBJ1-3,CASSPFEGLSGNTIYF,TGTGCCAGCAGCCCCTTTGAGGGATTATCTGGAAACACCATATATTTT
TRBV6-2/TRBV6-3,.,.,TRBJ2-1,CASSYAPGLSGGEQFF,TGTGCCAGCAGTTACGCTCCGGGCCTTAGCGGCGGTGAGCAGTTCTTC
TRBV11-3,.,TRBD2,TRBJ2-5,CASSLGLAGGRETQYF,TGTGCCAGCAGCTTAGGTCTAGCGGGGGGGCGCGAGACCCAGTACTTC
TRBV11-3,.,TRBD1,TRBJ2-7,CASSLRTGGDYEQYF,TGTGCCAGCAGCCTCCGGACAGGGGGGGACTACGAGCAGTACTTC
TRBV6-5,.,.,TRBJ2-7,CATGTFYEQYF,TGTGCGACCGGGACATTCTACGAGCAGTACTTC
TRBV19,.,.,TRBJ1-5,CASSPDRIQGFHNQPQHF,TGTGCCAGTAGCCCCGACAGGATCCAGGGATTTCACAATCAGCCCCAGCATTTT
TRBV5-1,.,TRBD2,TRBJ2-3,CASRRGLAGNMNTQYF,TGCGCCAGCAGGCGTGGACTAGCGGGTAATATGAATACGCAGTATTTT
TRBV11-2,.,TRBD2,TRBJ2-7,CASSSSWGGEQYF,TGTGCCAGCAGCTCCTCTTGGGGGGGCGAGCAGTACTTC
TRBV5-1,.,.,TRBJ1-6,CASSLEENSPLHF,TGCGCCAGCAGCTTGGAAGAGAATTCACCCCTCCACTTT
TRBV18,once,.,TRBJ2-1,CASSSDRIGQSEQFF,TGTGCCAGCTCATCGGACAGAATCGGACAATCTGAGCAGTTCTTC
TRBV5-1,.,TRBD1,TRBJ2-5,CASSVRTGARWETQYF,TGCGCCAGCAGCGTAAGGACAGGGGCGCGCTGGGAGACCCAGTACTTC
TRBV19,.,.,TRBJ1-1,CASSIVGGTEAFF,TGTGCCAGTAGTATAGTGGGGGGCACTGAAGCTTTCTTT
TRBV15,.,TRBD2,TRBJ2-5,CATSFPGGGETQYF,TGTGCCACCAGCTTCCCGGGGGGGGGAGAGACCCAGTACTTC
TRBV29-1,.,.,TRBJ2-7,CSVDEHYEQYF,TGCAGCGTTGATGAGCACTACGAGCAGTACTTC
TRBV11-2,once,.,TRBJ1-6,CASSLVPQGNSPLHF,TGTGCCAGCAGCTTAGTTCCCCAGGGGAATTCACCCCTCCACTTT
TRBV5-8,few,TRBD2,TRBJ2-4,CASSFGLAGGNIQYF,TGTGCCAGCAGCTTCGGACTAGCGGGAGGGAACATTCAGTACTTC
TRBV19,.,TRBD1,TRBJ2-1,CASSMGAGGEQFF,TGTGCCAGTAGTATGGGCGCAGGGGGTGAGCAGTTCTTC
TRBV4-3,.,TRBD1,TRBJ1-1,CASSQNRGNTEAFF,TGCGCCAGCAGCCAAAACAGGGGTAACACTGAAGCTTTCTTT
TRBV5-8,.,.,TRBJ2-7,CASRSGYEQYF,TGTGCCAGCAGATCCGGCTACGAGCAGTACTTC
TRBV5-6,.,.,TRBJ2-1,CASSFSILEGEQFF,TGTGCCAGCAGCTTCTCCATTCTGGAGGGTGAGCAGTTCTTC